These 26 T cell receptor beta chains were sequenced from one sample in a study of T cells after yellow fever vaccination. TCRdb passed the 5' RACE reads through MiXCR, listing each CDR3 protein once. Seen here are about 370,000 distinct CDR3 sequences, roughly 11% observed once, and the top ten hold roughly 18%. Specimen: PBMCs, collected on the day of the first yellow fever vaccination. The receptors were gathered from a young man who received the YFV17D yellow fever vaccine.

This clonotype was seen only a few times. CDR3 loop: CASSLNKQWNTEAFF. The CDR3 DNA follows: TGTGCCAGCAGCTTAAATAAACAGTGGAACACTGAAGCTTTCTTT. The chain carries TRBV7-8 and TRBJ1-1; the D is unclear. The CDR3 contains 15 residues. The germline V gene encodes CDR1 SGHVS and CDR2 FQNEAQ. V lost 2 bases and J 1 base, leaving 11 bases between the germline ends.

This clonotype was found a few times. V usage is TRBV20-1 and J usage is TRBJ1-6; the D gene is possibly TRBD1 (5 bases). CDR1 and CDR2 (germline): DFQATT, SNEGSKA (reference sequence). CDR3 length equals 15 residues. Deletions cut 3 bases from V and 5 bases from J, with 14 bases between. The CDR3 protein is CSASPPQGDNSPLHF. In DNA form, the CDR3 reads TGCAGTGCTAGTCCCCCGCAGGGTGATAATTCACCCCTCCACTTT.

This clonotype was detected a few times. The rearrangement links TRBV11-2 to TRBJ2-5; TRBD2 matches at 8 bases. The J segment lost 4 bases and the V segment lost 10 bases, leaving 8 bases of the junction unmatched. Germline CDR1 is SGHAT and CDR2 is FQNNGV. The CDR3 covers 13 residues. The CDR3 sequence is CATGGGSSETQYF. The CDR3 DNA is TGTGCCACCGGGGGGGGTTCGTCAGAGACCCAGTACTTC.

The chain joins TRBV20-1 to TRBJ2-5; 8 positions match TRBD2. Germline CDR1 DFQATT, CDR2 SNEGSKA (reference sequence). The J segment lost 2 bases and the V segment lost 4 bases, leaving 3 bases of the junction unmatched. The CDR3 is 13 residues long. CDR3 in DNA: TGCAGTGCTAAAACGGGGGGGCAAGAGACCCAGTACTTC. This gives the protein CSAKTGGQETQYF.

This clonotype has a handful of counts. The rearrangement uses TRBV7-2 and TRBJ2-3, with D tentatively TRBD1 (5 bases). The CDR3 has 15 residues. Trimming shortened V by 5 bases and J by 5 bases, and 17 bases separated the two germline ends. The V gene's germline CDR1 is SGHTA and CDR2 FQGNSA. CDR3 sequence: CASSRDRNFGDTQYF. The CDR3 nucleotides read TGTGCCAGCAGCCGCGACAGAAACTTTGGAGATACGCAGTATTTT.

This clonotype was seen a handful of times. CDR3 protein: CASTGRGGGQETQYF. The CDR3 nucleotides read TGCGCCAGCACCGGTCGCGGGGGGGGCCAAGAGACCCAGTACTTC. The V gene is TRBV5-1, the J gene TRBJ2-5; 9 nucleotides align to TRBD2. This CDR3 has 15 residues. Germline trimming cut 6 bases from V and 1 base from J; bases unmatched to any gene: 7. The V gene's germline CDR1 is SGHRS and CDR2 YFSETQ. The full variable domain, completed using reference TRBV5-1 and TRBJ2-5, is KAGVTQTPRYLIKTRGQQVTLSCSPISGHRSVSWYQQTPGQGLQFLFEYFSETQRNKGNFPGRFSGRQFSNSRSEMNVSTLELGDSALYLCASTGRGGGQETQYFGPGTRLLVL.

V usage is TRBV15 and J usage is TRBJ2-1, with 8 bases fitting TRBD2. The CDR3 contains 16 residues. In germline, CDR1 is LNHNV, CDR2 YYDKDF (reference sequence). V lost 0 bases to trimming and J lost 8 bases; unmatched junction nucleotides: 9. CDR3 nucleotides: TGTGCCACCAGCAGAGATCTAGGGACTAGAAGGGATGAGCAGTTCTTC. It yields the protein CATSRDLGTRRDEQFF.

This clonotype was detected only a few times. The chain joins TRBV12-3 or TRBV12-4 to TRBJ2-1, with 8 bases matching TRBD1. V lost 7 bases, J lost 5 bases, and 7 bases stayed unmatched. This CDR3 is built from 14 residues. The CDR3 region has the DNA TGTGCCAGCATCGAGGGACAGGAAAACAATGAGCAGTTCTTC. This gives the protein CASIEGQENNEQFF.

The rearrangement links TRBV7-2 to TRBJ1-1, with a tentative D call TRBD1 (6 bases). The germline CDR1 and CDR2 sequences are SGHTA and FQGNSA. This CDR3 contains 13 residues. Trimming took off 7 bases at V and 1 base at J, with 10 bases between the two ends. CDR3 sequence: CASTGQRNTEAFF. CDR3 nucleotides: TGTGCCAGCACTGGACAGAGGAACACTGAAGCTTTCTTT.

This clonotype was counted a few times. This sequence joins TRBV20-1 and TRBJ2-1, with 10 bases aligning to TRBD2. This CDR3 has 15 residues. With V trimmed by 0 bases and J by 7 bases, 6 bases remained unmatched. Germline values: CDR1 DFQATT, CDR2 SNEGSKA (reference sequence). This CDR3 is CSARDPSGGENEQFF. CDR3 coding DNA: TGCAGTGCTAGAGATCCAAGCGGGGGGGAGAATGAGCAGTTCTTC.

This clonotype has at least ten counts. The CDR3 region has the DNA TGTGCCAGCAGCCGACCAGGGTCCCCCTACGAGCAGTACTTC. This encodes CASSRPGSPYEQYF. The genes are TRBV7-9 and TRBJ2-7; D is possibly TRBD1 (5 bases). V lost 5 bases and J lost 2, with 13 bases in between. Germline values: CDR1 SEHNR, CDR2 FQNEAQ (reference sequence). The CDR3 length is 14 residues.

A few counts support this clonotype. V usage is TRBV7-9 and J usage is TRBJ2-7, with 8 bases fitting TRBD1. This CDR3 contains 14 residues. Losses at the gene ends were 5 bases for V and 4 bases for J; bases not matched to a gene: 7. Looked up from germline, CDR1 is SEHNR and CDR2 is FQNEAQ (reference sequence). The CDR3 nucleotides are TGTGCCAGCAGCATTGGACAGGGCCTGTACGAGCAGTACGTC. Amino acids: CASSIGQGLYEQYV.

This clonotype came up a few times. This chain joins TRBV18 and TRBJ2-1; TRBD1 aligns across 9 bases. With 3 bases clipped from V and 8 bases from J, the junction kept 8 bases outside the gene matches. This CDR3 is built from 15 residues. The germline V gene encodes CDR1 KGHSH and CDR2 LQKENI. In nucleotides, the CDR3 is TGTGCCAGCTCACCGGGACAGGGACCCTCGGATGAGCAGTTCTTC. This sequence encodes CASSPGQGPSDEQFF.

The J gene is TRBJ2-7, the V gene TRBV10-3, with 8 bases identical to TRBD2. CDR1 and CDR2 from the germline V gene are ENHRY and SYGVKD. This CDR3 has 12 residues. The V segment lost 10 bases and the J segment 3 bases; nucleotides outside the gene matches: 5. DNA for the CDR3: TGTGCCACTGGCCGGGGGGGCTACGAGCAGTACTTC. This gives the protein CATGRGGYEQYF.

This chain links TRBV5-1 with TRBJ2-5; 9 positions agree with TRBD2. V was pared by 3 bases and J by 1 base, with 10 bases of the junction left unmatched. Germline CDR1 reads SGHRS; CDR2 reads YFSETQ. The CDR3 length is 17 residues. For the CDR3, the DNA is TGCGCCAGCAGCTCCCTAGGAGCGGGGGGCCTCCAAGAGACCCAGTACTTC. Translated, it gives CASSSLGAGGLQETQYF. The complete variable domain, with remaining parts taken from reference TRBV5-1 and TRBJ2-5, reads KAGVTQTPRYLIKTRGQQVTLSCSPISGHRSVSWYQQTPGQGLQFLFEYFSETQRNKGNFPGRFSGRQFSNSRSEMNVSTLELGDSALYLCASSSLGAGGLQETQYFGPGTRLLVL.

The chain uses TRBV10-3 and TRBJ2-1, with 7 positions matching TRBD1. Germline CDR1 and CDR2: ENHRY and SYGVKD. CDR3 length: 14 residues. V lost 2 bases, J lost 10 bases, and 8 bases stayed unmatched. The CDR3 coding sequence is TGTGCCATCAGTGAGGCCTCGACAGGGCAGGAGCAGTTCTTC. Its translation is CAISEASTGQEQFF.

V is TRBV4-1 and J is TRBJ1-2; 10 bases match TRBD1. The germline V gene encodes CDR1 MGHRA and CDR2 YSYEKL. This CDR3 region has 16 residues. Trimming cost V 1 base and J 2 bases; bases outside gene matches: 4. In DNA form, the CDR3 reads TGCGCCAGCAGCCAAGCTAGGACAGGGGGAAACTATGGCTACACCTTC. Translating gives CASSQARTGGNYGYTF.

Many counts were recorded for this clonotype. V is TRBV19 and J is TRBJ1-2; a possible D gene is TRBD1 (5 bases). CDR1 is LNHDA, CDR2 SQIVND, per germline (reference sequence). The CDR3 has 10 amino acids. V lost 7 bases, J lost 7 bases, and 7 bases lay in between. The CDR3 sequence is CASMGRGYTF. CDR3 sequence (DNA): TGTGCCAGTATGGGACGTGGCTACACCTTC.

This clonotype was seen a handful of times. This chain links TRBV4-2 with TRBJ1-5; no clear D. Trimming removed 5 bases at V and 8 bases at J, with 7 bases between. The CDR3 runs to 11 residues. Germline CDR1 LGHNA, CDR2 YNFKEQ. The CDR3 protein is CASSGRKPQHF. The CDR3 DNA reads as TGTGCCAGCAGCGGAAGGAAGCCCCAGCATTTT.

This clonotype was seen ten or more times. V gene TRBV9 combines with J gene TRBJ2-5; a weak D match, TRBD2 (5 bases). The ends were cut back, 0 bases at V and 0 bases at J, with 9 bases in the middle. Germline V gene lookup returns CDR1 SGDLS and CDR2 YYNGEE. CDR3 length: 15 amino acids. Written as DNA, the CDR3 is TGTGCCAGCAGCGTAGCTGGAGGAAACCAAGAGACCCAGTACTTC. Its translation: CASSVAGGNQETQYF.

This clonotype was detected a few times. The chain is built from TRBV25-1 and TRBJ1-1; tentative D call: TRBD1 (6 bases). V gave up 6 bases and J gave up 4 bases, with 15 bases separating them. CDR1 and CDR2 from the germline V gene are MGHDK and SYGVNS. This CDR3 is 14 amino acids long. The CDR3 loop is CASSGEGGGTEAFF. DNA for the CDR3: TGTGCCAGCAGCGGGGAGGGAGGGGGCACTGAAGCTTTCTTT.

This chain connects TRBV5-4 to TRBJ2-3; D may match TRBD1 or TRBD2 (6 bases each). CDR1 SGHNT and CDR2 YYREEE come from the germline V gene (reference sequence). This CDR3 contains 14 residues. Trimming left V 4 bases short and J 2 bases short, with 11 bases between. The CDR3 region is CASSPGGHTDTQYF. The CDR3 DNA follows: TGTGCCAGCAGCCCCGGGGGACACACAGATACGCAGTATTTT. The variable domain in full, completed from reference TRBV5-4 and TRBJ2-3, reads ETGVTQSPTHLIKTRGQQVTLRCSSQSGHNTVSWYQQALGQGPQFIFQYYREEENGRGNFPPRFSGLQFPNYSSELNVNALELDDSALYLCASSPGGHTDTQYFGPGTRLTVL.

This sequence joins TRBV5-6 and TRBJ2-3; 11 bases are a match to TRBD2. This CDR3 has 19 amino acids. The V and J ends lost 2 bases and 2 bases, in that order; junction bases with no gene match: 13. Germline V gene sequence: CDR1 SGHDT, CDR2 YYEEEE. The CDR3 reads CASSFRQNELAGVTDTQYF. DNA for the CDR3: TGTGCCAGCAGCTTCCGACAAAACGAACTAGCGGGGGTCACAGATACGCAGTATTTT.

The CDR3 loop reads CASSQSSGGEQFF. The CDR3 DNA reads TGTGCCAGCAGCCAGTCTTCGGGAGGTGAGCAGTTCTTC. V is TRBV14 and J is TRBJ2-1; 7 bases are shared with TRBD2. The germline gives CDR1 SGHDN, CDR2 FVKESK. The CDR3 length is 13 residues. V was clipped by 3 bases and J by 9 bases; unmatched bases: 5.

This clonotype was observed a few times. This sequence joins TRBV6-5 and TRBJ1-4; 7 bases match TRBD1. The CDR3 sequence is 14 residues long. Germline-derived CDR1 and CDR2 are MNHEY and SVGAGI. The ends lost 4 bases at V and 8 bases at J; junction bases unmatched: 7. For the CDR3, the DNA is TGTGCCAGCAGTTTGACAGGGTTTCCGGAAAAACTGTTTTTT. Protein: CASSLTGFPEKLFF.

The rearrangement uses TRBV9 and TRBJ2-2; TRBD1 agrees at 7 bases. Germline loops: CDR1 SGDLS, CDR2 YYNGEE. The CDR3 loop spans 16 amino acids. Germline trimming cut 3 bases from V and 3 bases from J; bases unmatched to any gene: 8. CDR3 loop: CASSGEQGFHTGELFF. The CDR3 nucleotides are TGTGCCAGCAGCGGCGAACAGGGGTTTCACACCGGGGAGCTGTTTTTT.